This T cell receptor beta chain was sequenced for a study of blood T cell repertoires in COVID-19. Study context: Material from acute and convalescent COVID-19 was sourced from the United States, Italy and Spain. PBMCs, B-cell-depleted T cells, or T cells were the source of the cDNA or gDNA that made up the material.

Trimming removed 3 bases from V and 3 bases from J, with 10 bases in between. CDR1 and CDR2 from the germline V gene are KGHDR and SFDVKD. The CDR3 contains 14 residues. In the authors' methods: Counts of nucleated cells, estimated from reference gene primer amplification, were obtained. Generated by immunoSEQ multiplex PCR, the TCRdb table keeps only in-frame clones and is missing some. V, J and clone size are those of that table, while D and trimming were read from the DNA. The table shows some 73,000 clones, with around 70% occurring only once. The chain combines TRBV24-1 with TRBJ1-1; possible D gene TRBD1, 5 bases. The TCR sequence derives from a man between 60 and 70 years old with acute or convalescent COVID-19. Sequencing used peripheral blood. In DNA form, the CDR3 reads TGTGCCACCAGTGATAATCAGGGCCACACTGAAGCTTTCTTT. This sequence encodes CATSDNQGHTEAFF.